This passage covers 12 T cell receptor beta chains from one sample sequenced in a study of blood T cell repertoires in COVID-19. Generated by immunoSEQ multiplex PCR, the TCRdb table keeps only in-frame clones and is missing some. Here the sample spans 120,000 to 150,000 clones, approximately 84% being singletons. Input material: peripheral blood. These receptors were obtained from a human donor in a cohort sampled during active COVID-19.

The rearrangement uses TRBV25-1 and TRBJ2-7, with TRBD1 as a possible D gene (6 bases). Germline assignment: CDR1 MGHDK and CDR2 SYGVNS. The CDR3 has 14 amino acids. The V end lost 4 bases, the J end lost 3 bases, and 13 bases lay between the germline ends. The CDR3: CASSGPTGNYEQYV. The CDR3, as DNA: TGTGCCAGCAGTGGACCGACAGGAAACTACGAGCAGTACGTC.

The CDR3 loop is CASSEDPGLNEQYV. CDR3 coding DNA: TGTGCCAGCAGTGAGGATCCGGGACTAAACGAGCAGTACGTC. V gene TRBV2 combines with J gene TRBJ2-7, with 7 bases identical to TRBD2. This CDR3 spans 14 amino acids. The V and J ends lost 3 bases and 5 bases, in that order; junction bases with no gene match: 7. Germline V lookup: CDR1 SNHLY, CDR2 FYNNEI.

The rearrangement uses TRBV5-1 and TRBJ2-1; perhaps TRBD2 as D (6 bases). Germline V lookup: CDR1 SGHRS, CDR2 YFSETQ. Trimming removed 3 bases at V and 8 bases at J, with 18 bases between. The CDR3 contains 15 residues. The chain's CDR3 is CASSSIADEADEQFF. CDR3 coding DNA: TGCGCCAGCAGCTCCATAGCGGACGAGGCGGATGAGCAGTTCTTC.

This chain joins TRBV30 and TRBJ2-7, with TRBD2 matching 7 bases. The CDR3 is 14 amino acids. Germline V gives CDR1 GTSNPN, CDR2 SVGIG (reference sequence). Trimming cost V 2 bases and J 2 bases; bases outside gene matches: 6. CDR3 sequence (DNA): TGTGCCTGGAGTCGGGGGGTCGTCCCCTACGAGCAGTACGTC. It is translated as CAWSRGVVPYEQYV.

V gene TRBV7-8 combines with J gene TRBJ1-5, with a tentative D call TRBD1 (5 bases). CDR1 SGHVS and CDR2 FQNEAQ come from the germline V gene. The CDR3 is 16 residues long. Trimming removed 5 bases at V and 0 bases at J, with 14 bases between. The CDR3 DNA reads TGTGCCAGCAGCCGAGGGGCCCGGCTTAGCAATCAGCCCCAGCATTTT. Its protein product is CASSRGARLSNQPQHF.

The chain links TRBV5-1 to TRBJ2-5; tentative D call: TRBD1 (5 bases). Germline CDR1 and CDR2: SGHRS and YFSETQ. This CDR3 has 13 residues. V was shortened by 0 bases and J by 7 bases, with 10 bases between the two germline ends. This CDR3 is CASSLEGSGTQYF. CDR3 DNA: TGCGCCAGCAGCTTGGAGGGGTCAGGGACCCAGTACTTC.

The J gene is TRBJ2-3, the V gene TRBV4-2, with TRBD2 matching 10 bases. Germline assignment: CDR1 LGHNA and CDR2 YNFKEQ. The CDR3 length is 17 residues. V was pared by 1 base and J by 2 bases, with 6 bases of the junction left unmatched. CDR3 residues: CASSQGLAGAPTDTQYF. The CDR3 region has the DNA TGTGCCAGCAGCCAAGGTCTAGCGGGGGCCCCCACAGATACGCAGTATTTT.

This clone appeared a single time. This chain uses TRBV7-2 with TRBJ2-3, with 8 bases fitting TRBD2. The J segment lost 6 bases and the V segment lost 10 bases, leaving 6 bases of the junction unmatched. The CDR3 totals 12 residues. CDR1 SGHTA and CDR2 FQGNSA come from the germline V gene. The CDR3: CATISGIDTQYF. CDR3 coding DNA: TGTGCCACCATTAGCGGGATTGATACGCAGTATTTT.

This clone appeared a single time. The chain has TRBV28 and TRBJ2-1, with 8 bases matching TRBD2. CDR1 and CDR2 from the germline V gene are MDHEN and SYDVKM. Germline trimming cut 2 bases from V and 4 bases from J; bases unmatched to any gene: 4. The CDR3 runs 15 residues. CDR3 protein: CASSLVSGTYNEQFF. The CDR3 region has the DNA TGTGCCAGCAGTTTAGTTAGCGGGACTTACAATGAGCAGTTCTTC.

The CDR3 spells CASSLGGSLSYNEQFF. The CDR3 DNA reads TGTGCCAGCAGCTTGGGGGGCAGCCTTTCCTACAATGAGCAGTTCTTC. The rearrangement uses TRBV5-5 and TRBJ2-1, with D possibly matching TRBD1 (5 bases). The CDR3 extends over 16 amino acids. Germline CDR1 SGHKS, CDR2 YYEKEE (reference sequence). V lost 0 bases and J 1 base, leaving 11 bases between the germline ends.

CDR3: CASSPSGGFGYGYTF. The DNA of the CDR3 is TGTGCCAGCAGCCCCTCAGGGGGCTTTGGCTATGGCTACACCTTC. The V call is TRBV7-9, the J call TRBJ1-2; 8 bases agree with TRBD1. V was pared by 5 bases and J by 4 bases, with 9 bases of the junction left unmatched. The CDR3 is made up of 15 amino acids. The V gene's germline CDR1 is SEHNR and CDR2 FQNEAQ (reference sequence). Using reference TRBV7-9 and TRBJ1-2 for the parts outside the CDR3, the full variable domain is DTGVSQNPRHKITKRGQNVTFRCDPISEHNRLYWYRQTLGQGPEFLTYFQNEAQLEKSRLLSDRFSAERPKGSFSTLEIQRTEQGDSAMYLCASSPSGGFGYGYTFGSGTRLTVV.

CDR3 region: CASSLGGHTADEQYF. CDR3 nucleotides: TGCGCCAGCAGCTTGGGGGGCCACACGGCGGACGAGCAGTACTTC. The V call is TRBV5-1, the J call TRBJ2-7; possibly TRBD1 for D (5 bases). The germline V gene encodes CDR1 SGHRS and CDR2 YFSETQ. The CDR3 runs to 15 residues. Trimming took off 0 bases at V and 5 bases at J, with 15 bases between the two ends.